This T cell receptor beta chain was sequenced during a study of T cells in Graves' hyperthyroidism and ophthalmopathy (dated by TCRdb to about 2019). Study-wide context: Peripheral blood samples were taken at the time of initial diagnosis, prior to any treatment. The roughly 91 discovery patients were randomly split 7:3 into training and test sets. To identify distinguishing TCR V-J signatures, a discovery cohort of 95 to 100 patients was used, comprising 43 with Graves' ophthalmopathy and about 59 with stable Graves' hyperthyroidism. Thyroid tissue and blood T-cell repertoires from six Graves' hyperthyroidism patients were also compared in the study. Prospective prediction of ophthalmopathy was tested in an independent validation cohort consisting of roughly 20 hyperthyroidism patients and 17 patients who later progressed to ophthalmopathy. The paper reports TCR Vbeta CDR3 sequencing of over 130 peripheral blood samples: 40 to 45 ophthalmopathy, under 80 hyperthyroidism and 17 progressor patients. After sampling, hyperthyroidism patients received methimazole starting at 30 mg daily, and ophthalmopathy patients received high-dose intravenous methylprednisolone.

The CDR1 and CDR2 encoded by the germline V gene (reference sequence) are MNHEY and SMNVEV. A distance of 9 bases separates the germline ends of V and J, which lose 8 bases and 2 bases respectively. The CDR3 covers 12 residues, taking in both the cysteine and the phenylalanine. Just CDR3 DNA is preserved here, 36 bases in frame from base 1. Hyperthyroidism patients were aged 18 to 65 years and newly diagnosed, with disease duration of less than 2 months. Patients with uncontrolled infections, other autoimmune diseases, pregnancy or lactation were excluded. Clinical symptoms, serum thyroxine and TRAb, thyroid ultrasound, and orbital computed tomography formed the basis for the diagnoses. For progressor patients, blood was drawn at the first diagnosis of hyperthyroidism, before any ophthalmopathy symptoms had appeared. PBMCs were separated from around 9.1 ml of fresh peripheral blood using Ficoll-Paque density gradient centrifugation. Progressor patients were defined as those initially diagnosed with Graves' hyperthyroidism in whom ophthalmopathy developed during follow-up. Total RNA was extracted using Trizol reagent, and RNA quality was assessed on an Agilent 2100 Bioanalyzer.

This clonotype was detected many times. No antigen is known for it. No base qualities exist here, and no much larger clone lies one base off it. TCR beta CDR3 regions were amplified from RNA transcripts. The first round of RT-PCR for the TCR CDR3 was performed with the HTBI primer set and the Qiagen OneStep RT-PCR kit. Libraries were constructed in a second round of multiplex PCR, after which size selection and purification were carried out. Sequencing of the libraries was done on an Illumina HiSeq2000 using paired-end 100 bp reads. Per the source publication's procedure: SOAPnuke was used to process the raw data, removing reads that contained adapters or uncalled bases, had a mean Phred below 15, or lacked an exact match to the constant primer or identifier. COPE v1.2.5 was used to merge high-quality paired reads, and clonotypes were defined as unique nucleotide sequences. MiTCR v1.1 was used to align clonotypes to the IMGT TRBV, TRBD and TRBJ reference segments. Analysis was restricted to V-J combinations with a frequency above 0.0001, which covered roughly 99% of repertoires. A TCS score was defined as the ratio between F50 (clonal expansion) and ExV (chaos), using BLOSUM62-based TCRdist between CDR3 peptides within each V-J. Welch's t-statistics and random forest reduced 500 to 550 V-J features to 10 to 15, which were used in a naive Bayes classifier (R e1071). TCRdb handled the public reads itself, with Q25 trimming in fastp and clone calling in MiXCR, and kept productive beta chains. Each entry merges the rows of one CDR3 protein and shows their most common DNA and genes. Here the V and J calls rest on TCRdb's processing, not on the authors' analysis. The sample contains roughly 180,000 distinct CDR3 sequences, 9.4% of them found a single time. The leading ten clones occupy approximately 20% of the sample.

Here is what the overall study found, with its caveats: A 13 V-J signature model separated ophthalmopathy from stable hyperthyroidism, with approximately 87% sensitivity and roughly 82% specificity in cross-validation and 80%/75% in testing. Most expanded thyroid clonotypes (frequency above 0.001) were also detected in blood, a finding suggesting that blood repertoires may reflect thyroid immune responses. In validation, progression to ophthalmopathy was predicted by the model with almost 71% sensitivity and 72.22% specificity, a median of roughly six months before onset. No statistical method was used to fix the sample size in advance, and group allocation was not hidden from the investigators.

The chain is made from TRBV27 and TRBJ1-2, and TRBD1 may be the D gene, going by 5 matching bases. The TCR comes from a young woman with Graves' hyperthyroidism that later progressed to Graves' ophthalmopathy. The sample comprised blood. The CDR3 protein: CASFSGNYGYTF. Here is the DNA: TGTGCCAGCTTCTCAGGGAACTATGGCTACACCTTC.